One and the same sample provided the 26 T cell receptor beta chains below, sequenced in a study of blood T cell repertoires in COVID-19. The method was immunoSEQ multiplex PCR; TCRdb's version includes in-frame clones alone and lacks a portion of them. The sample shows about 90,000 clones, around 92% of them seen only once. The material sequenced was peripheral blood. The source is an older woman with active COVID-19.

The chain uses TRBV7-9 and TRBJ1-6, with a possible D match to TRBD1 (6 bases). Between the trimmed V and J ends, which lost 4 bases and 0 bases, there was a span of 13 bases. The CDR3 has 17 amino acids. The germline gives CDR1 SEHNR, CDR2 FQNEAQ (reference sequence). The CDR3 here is CASSSPGQSSYNSPLHF. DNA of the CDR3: TGTGCCAGCAGCTCCCCAGGACAGAGCTCCTATAATTCACCCCTCCACTTT.

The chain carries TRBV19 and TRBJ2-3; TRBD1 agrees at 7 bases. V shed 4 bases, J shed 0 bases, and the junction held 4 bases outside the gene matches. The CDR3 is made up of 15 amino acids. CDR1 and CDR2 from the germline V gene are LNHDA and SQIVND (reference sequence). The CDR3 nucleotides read TGTGCCAGTAGTACCTTAGGGGGCAGCACAGATACGCAGTATTTT. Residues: CASSTLGGSTDTQYF.

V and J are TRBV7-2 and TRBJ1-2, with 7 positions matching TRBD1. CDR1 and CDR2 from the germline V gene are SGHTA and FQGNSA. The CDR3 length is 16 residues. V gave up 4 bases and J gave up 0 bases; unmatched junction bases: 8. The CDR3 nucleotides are TGTGCCAGCAGCTCCAGGGGGACACTTTCTAACTATGGCTACACCTTC. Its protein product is CASSSRGTLSNYGYTF.

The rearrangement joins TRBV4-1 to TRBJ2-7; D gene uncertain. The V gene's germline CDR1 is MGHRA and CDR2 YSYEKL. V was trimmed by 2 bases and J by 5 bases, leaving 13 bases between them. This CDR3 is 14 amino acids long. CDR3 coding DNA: TGCGCCAGCAGCCAAACCAGTTTTAACGACGAGCAGTACTTC. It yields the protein CASSQTSFNDEQYF.

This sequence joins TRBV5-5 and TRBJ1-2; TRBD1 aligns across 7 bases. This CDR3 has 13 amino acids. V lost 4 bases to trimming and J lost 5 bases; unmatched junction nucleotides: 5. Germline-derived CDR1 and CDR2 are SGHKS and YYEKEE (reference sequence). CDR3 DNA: TGTGCCAGCAGCAAAGGACAGGCATATGGCTACACCTTC. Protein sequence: CASSKGQAYGYTF. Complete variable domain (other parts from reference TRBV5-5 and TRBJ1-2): DAGVTQSPTHLIKTRGQQVTLRCSPISGHKSVSWYQQVLGQGPQFIFQYYEKEERGRGNFPDRFSARQFPNYSSELNVNALLLGDSALYLCASSKGQAYGYTFGSGTRLTVV.

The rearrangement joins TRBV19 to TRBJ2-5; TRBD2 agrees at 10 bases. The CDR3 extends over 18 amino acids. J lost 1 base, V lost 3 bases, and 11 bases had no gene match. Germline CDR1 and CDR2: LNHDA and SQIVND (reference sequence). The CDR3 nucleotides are TGTGCCAGTAGTATGTATGCTAGCGGGAGATTTATCCAAGAGACCCAGTACTTC. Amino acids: CASSMYASGRFIQETQYF.

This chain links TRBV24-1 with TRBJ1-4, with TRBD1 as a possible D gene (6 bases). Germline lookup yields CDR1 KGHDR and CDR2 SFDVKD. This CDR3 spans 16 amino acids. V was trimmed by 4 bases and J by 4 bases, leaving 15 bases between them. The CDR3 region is CATSESRDINNEKLFF. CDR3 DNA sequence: TGTGCCACCAGTGAATCCAGGGACATAAATAATGAAAAACTGTTTTTT.

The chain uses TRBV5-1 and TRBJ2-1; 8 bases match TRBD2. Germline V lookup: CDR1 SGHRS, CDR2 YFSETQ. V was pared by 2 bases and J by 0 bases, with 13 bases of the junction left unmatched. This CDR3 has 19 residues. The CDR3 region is CASSFPPAGAFRSYNEQFF. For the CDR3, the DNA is TGCGCCAGCAGCTTTCCCCCAGCGGGAGCCTTCCGCTCCTACAATGAGCAGTTCTTC.

The CDR3 sequence is CASSIVLLGQGHYGYTF. The CDR3 coding sequence is TGTGCCAGTAGTATAGTACTCCTCGGACAGGGGCACTATGGCTACACCTTC. This chain links TRBV19 with TRBJ1-2, with TRBD1 matching 9 bases. Germline CDR1 reads LNHDA; CDR2 reads SQIVND (reference sequence). V trimming: 1 base; J trimming: 3 bases; junction bases outside the gene matches: 9. This CDR3 contains 17 residues. Together with reference TRBV19 and TRBJ1-2, the CDR3 gives the full variable domain: DGGITQSPKYLFRKEGQNVTLSCEQNLNHDAMYWYRQDPGQGLRLIYYSQIVNDFQKGDIAEGYSVSREKKESFPLTVTSAQKNPTAFYLCASSIVLLGQGHYGYTFGSGTRLTVV.

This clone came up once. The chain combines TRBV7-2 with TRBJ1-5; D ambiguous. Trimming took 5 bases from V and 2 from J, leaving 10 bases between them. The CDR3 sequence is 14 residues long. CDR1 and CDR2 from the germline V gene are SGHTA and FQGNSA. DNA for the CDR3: TGTGCCAGCAGCGGGGAGGGTGGCAATCAGCCCCAGCATTTT. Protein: CASSGEGGNQPQHF.

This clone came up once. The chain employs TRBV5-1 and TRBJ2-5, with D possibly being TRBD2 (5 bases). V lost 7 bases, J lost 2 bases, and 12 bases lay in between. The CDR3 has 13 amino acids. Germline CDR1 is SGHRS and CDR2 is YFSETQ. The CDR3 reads CASEPGTQETQYF. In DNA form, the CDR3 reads TGCGCCAGCGAACCGGGAACACAAGAGACCCAGTACTTC.

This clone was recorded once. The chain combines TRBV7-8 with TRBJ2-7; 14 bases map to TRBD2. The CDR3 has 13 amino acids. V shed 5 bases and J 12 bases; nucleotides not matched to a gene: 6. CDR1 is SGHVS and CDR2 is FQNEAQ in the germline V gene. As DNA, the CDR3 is TGTGCCAGCAGCAGCGGGACTAGCGGGAGAGGGTACTTC. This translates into CASSSGTSGRGYF.

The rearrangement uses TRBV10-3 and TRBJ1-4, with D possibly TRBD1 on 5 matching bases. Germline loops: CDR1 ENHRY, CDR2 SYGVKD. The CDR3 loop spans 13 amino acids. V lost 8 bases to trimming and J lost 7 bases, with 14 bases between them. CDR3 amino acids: CAISGREGEKLFF. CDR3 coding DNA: TGTGCCATCTCGGGCAGGGAGGGTGAAAAACTGTTTTTT.

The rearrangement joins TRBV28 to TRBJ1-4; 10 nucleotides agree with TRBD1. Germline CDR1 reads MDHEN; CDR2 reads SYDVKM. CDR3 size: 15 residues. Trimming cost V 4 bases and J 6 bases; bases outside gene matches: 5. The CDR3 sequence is CASSSPGTGDEKLFF. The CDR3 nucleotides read TGTGCCAGCAGTTCCCCCGGGACAGGGGATGAAAAACTGTTTTTT.

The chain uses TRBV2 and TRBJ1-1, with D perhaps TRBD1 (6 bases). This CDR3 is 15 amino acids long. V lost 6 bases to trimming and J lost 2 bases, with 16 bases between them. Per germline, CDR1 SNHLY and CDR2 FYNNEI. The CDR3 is CASSYRASHNTEAFF. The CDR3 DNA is TGTGCCAGCAGCTACAGGGCTTCCCATAACACTGAAGCTTTCTTT. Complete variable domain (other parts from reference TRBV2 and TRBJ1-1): EPEVTQTPSHQVTQMGQEVILRCVPISNHLYFYWYRQILGQKVEFLVSFYNNEISEKSEIFDDQFSVERPDGSNFTLKIRSTKLEDSAMYFCASSYRASHNTEAFFGQGTRLTVV.

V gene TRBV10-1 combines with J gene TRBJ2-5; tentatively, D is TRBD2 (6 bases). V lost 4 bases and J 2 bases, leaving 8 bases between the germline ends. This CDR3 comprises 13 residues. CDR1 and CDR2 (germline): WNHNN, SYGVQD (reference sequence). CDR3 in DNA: TGCGCCAGCAGTGCGGGAGTTCAAGAGACCCAGTACTTC. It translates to CASSAGVQETQYF.

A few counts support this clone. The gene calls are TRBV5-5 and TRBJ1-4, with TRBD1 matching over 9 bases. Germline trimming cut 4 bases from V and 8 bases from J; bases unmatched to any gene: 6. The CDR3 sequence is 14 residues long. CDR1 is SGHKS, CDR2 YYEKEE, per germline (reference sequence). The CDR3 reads CASSVGTGREKLFF. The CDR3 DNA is TGTGCCAGCAGCGTCGGGACAGGGCGGGAAAAACTGTTTTTT.

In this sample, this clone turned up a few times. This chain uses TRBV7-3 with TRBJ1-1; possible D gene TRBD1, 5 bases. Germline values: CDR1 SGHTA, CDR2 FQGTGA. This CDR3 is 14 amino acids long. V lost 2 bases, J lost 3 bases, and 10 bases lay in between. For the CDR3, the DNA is TGTGCCAGCAGCTTATACAGGTTAGACACTGAAGCTTTCTTT. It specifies CASSLYRLDTEAFF.

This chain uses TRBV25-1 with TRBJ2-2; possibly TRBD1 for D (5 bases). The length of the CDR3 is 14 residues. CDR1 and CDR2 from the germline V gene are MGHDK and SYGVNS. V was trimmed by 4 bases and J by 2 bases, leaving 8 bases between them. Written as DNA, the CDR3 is TGTGCCAGCAGTGTCGACAGTAACACCGGGGAGCTGTTTTTT. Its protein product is CASSVDSNTGELFF.

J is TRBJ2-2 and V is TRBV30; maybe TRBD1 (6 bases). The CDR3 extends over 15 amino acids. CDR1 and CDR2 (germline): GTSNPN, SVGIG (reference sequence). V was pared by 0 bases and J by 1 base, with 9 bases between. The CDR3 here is CAWSVQGKNTGELFF. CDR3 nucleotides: TGTGCCTGGAGTGTACAGGGAAAGAACACCGGGGAGCTGTTTTTT.

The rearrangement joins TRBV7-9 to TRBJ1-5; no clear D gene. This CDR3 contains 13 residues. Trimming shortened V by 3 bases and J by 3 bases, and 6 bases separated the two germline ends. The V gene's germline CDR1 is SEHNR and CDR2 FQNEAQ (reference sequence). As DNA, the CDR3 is TGTGCCAGCAGCTTTACAGACAATCAGCCCCAGCATTTT. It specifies CASSFTDNQPQHF.

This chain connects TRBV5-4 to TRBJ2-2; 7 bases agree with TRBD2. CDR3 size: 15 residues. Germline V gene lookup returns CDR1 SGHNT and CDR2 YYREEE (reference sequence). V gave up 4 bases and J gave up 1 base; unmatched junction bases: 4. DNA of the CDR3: TGTGCCAGCAGCACTAAGCGGGAGAACACCGGGGAGCTGTTTTTT. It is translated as CASSTKRENTGELFF.

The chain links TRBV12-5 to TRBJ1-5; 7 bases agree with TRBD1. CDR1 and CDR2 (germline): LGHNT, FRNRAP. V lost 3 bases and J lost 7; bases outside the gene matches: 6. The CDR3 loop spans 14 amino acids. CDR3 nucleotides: TGTGCTAGTGGTTTAGGACAGGTAGCACAGCCCCAGCATTTT. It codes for CASGLGQVAQPQHF. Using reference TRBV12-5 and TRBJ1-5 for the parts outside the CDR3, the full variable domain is DARVTQTPRHKVTEMGQEVTMRCQPILGHNTVFWYRQTMMQGLELLAYFRNRAPLDDSGMPKDRFSAEMPDATLATLKIQPSEPRDSAVYFCASGLGQVAQPQHFGDGTRLSIL.

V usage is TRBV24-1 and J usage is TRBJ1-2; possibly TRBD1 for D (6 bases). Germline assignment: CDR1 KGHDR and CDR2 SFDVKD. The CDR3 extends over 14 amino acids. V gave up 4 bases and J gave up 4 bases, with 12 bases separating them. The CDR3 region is CATSDNTGFYGYTF. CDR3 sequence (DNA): TGTGCCACCAGTGACAACACAGGGTTCTATGGCTACACCTTC.

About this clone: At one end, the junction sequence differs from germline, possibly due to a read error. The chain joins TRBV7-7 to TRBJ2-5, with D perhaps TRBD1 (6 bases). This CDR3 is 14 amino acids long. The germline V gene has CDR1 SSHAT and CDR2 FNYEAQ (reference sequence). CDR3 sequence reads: CASSLGTGQETQYF. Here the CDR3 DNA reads TGTGCTAGCAGCTTAGGAACAGGGCAAGAGACCCAGTACTTC.

DNA for the CDR3: TGCGCCAGCAGCCCACTGCCGCAGGGGTCTAACTATGGCTACACCTTC. Its protein product is CASSPLPQGSNYGYTF. V is TRBV5-1 and J is TRBJ1-2; the D gene is possibly TRBD1 (6 bases). The CDR3 contains 16 residues. V was pared by 4 bases and J by 0 bases, with 16 bases between. Per germline, CDR1 SGHRS and CDR2 YFSETQ.